Presented here are 24 T cell receptor beta chains from one specimen sequenced in a study of T cell changes during pregnancy in multiple sclerosis. Assay used: immunoSEQ multiplex PCR; TCRdb lists only in-frame clones, some missing. The table has nearly 70,000 clones, around 92% seen once. This specimen consisted of peripheral blood, obtained in the second trimester of pregnancy. The receptor source for this set is a female donor in good health, enrolled as a control in a pregnancy study.

The V gene is TRBV18, the J gene TRBJ2-2, with D possibly TRBD1 on 6 matching bases. V was pared by 6 bases and J by 0 bases, with 11 bases between. The CDR3 has 15 residues. Germline CDR1 is KGHSH and CDR2 is LQKENI. The CDR3 sequence is CASSPGTSNTGELFF. CDR3 sequence (DNA): TGTGCCAGCTCGCCCGGGACATCGAACACCGGGGAGCTGTTTTTT.

This chain connects TRBV28 to TRBJ2-2; 7 nucleotides agree with TRBD2. Germline values: CDR1 MDHEN, CDR2 SYDVKM. The V segment lost 6 bases and the J segment 1 base; nucleotides outside the gene matches: 14. The length of the CDR3 is 18 residues. CDR3 sequence (DNA): TGTGCCAGCAGCTATCTAGCGGATCCCTCCCAGAACACCGGGGAGCTGTTTTTT. Translating it yields CASSYLADPSQNTGELFF.

The CDR3 sequence: CASSPLGGSGEQYF. As DNA, the CDR3 is TGTGCCAGTTCGCCTTTGGGGGGGTCGGGCGAGCAGTACTTC. The chain couples TRBV11-2 to TRBJ2-7; 7 bases are a match to TRBD2. The CDR3 runs 14 residues. V lost 9 bases and J lost 6; bases outside the gene matches: 14. Germline lookup yields CDR1 SGHAT and CDR2 FQNNGV.

The rearrangement uses TRBV7-9 and TRBJ2-4; D is possibly TRBD2 (6 bases). The germline V gene encodes CDR1 SEHNR and CDR2 FQNEAQ (reference sequence). V was shortened by 5 bases and J by 0 bases, with 8 bases between the two germline ends. The CDR3 spans 14 residues. CDR3 in DNA: TGTGCCAGCAGCGGGACTGGAGCCAAAAACATTCAGTACTTC. This codes for CASSGTGAKNIQYF.

The chain is built from TRBV27 and TRBJ2-1; D may be TRBD2 (6 bases). The CDR3 contains 15 residues. Trimming cost V 8 bases and J 0 bases, with 14 bases left between them. The germline CDR1 and CDR2 sequences are MNHEY and SMNVEV (reference sequence). The CDR3 coding sequence is TGTGCCAGCCATCCAGGGACTGCCTCCTACAATGAGCAGTTCTTC. Amino acid sequence: CASHPGTASYNEQFF.

The chain combines TRBV19 with TRBJ2-3; 7 nucleotides line up with TRBD2. V lost 8 bases and J lost 5; bases outside the gene matches: 4. There are 12 residues in the CDR3. Looked up from germline, CDR1 is LNHDA and CDR2 is SQIVND (reference sequence). CDR3 in amino acids: CASRLAGDTQYF. Written as DNA, the CDR3 is TGTGCCAGTCGCTTAGCGGGAGATACGCAGTATTTT.

The J gene is TRBJ2-1, the V gene TRBV19, with D maybe TRBD2 (5 bases). The V and J ends lost 4 bases and 7 bases respectively, with 14 bases between them. Germline CDR1 and CDR2: LNHDA and SQIVND (reference sequence). There are 14 residues in the CDR3. The CDR3 protein is CASSRGEGLNEQFF. CDR3 sequence (DNA): TGTGCCAGTAGTAGGGGAGAAGGATTGAATGAGCAGTTCTTC.

The chain links TRBV20-1 to TRBJ1-1; TRBD1 might be the D (5 bases). The CDR3 has 11 residues. Looked up from germline, CDR1 is DFQATT and CDR2 is SNEGSKA (reference sequence). The ends were cut back, 6 bases at V and 7 bases at J, with 12 bases in the middle. The CDR3 DNA reads TGCAGTGCCCCCTGGGGCAATGAAGCTTTCTTT. Amino acids: CSAPWGNEAFF.

This chain uses TRBV29-1 with TRBJ1-2, with 8 bases matching TRBD1. This CDR3 contains 13 residues. Germline-derived CDR1 and CDR2 are SQVTM and ANQGSEA. After removal of 5 bases from V and 8 bases from J, the junction contained 10 bases not matched to a gene. CDR3 in amino acids: CSVTLDRARGYTF. DNA for the CDR3: TGCAGCGTTACCCTGGACAGGGCGAGGGGCTACACCTTC.

The CDR3 DNA reads TGTGCCAGCAGCTTGGATCTAGCCGCGGGTGAGCAGTTCTTC. Protein product: CASSLDLAAGEQFF. V and J are TRBV5-4 and TRBJ2-1, with D possibly matching TRBD2 (5 bases). CDR1 SGHNT and CDR2 YYREEE come from the germline V gene (reference sequence). The CDR3 is 14 amino acids. The V and J ends lost 0 bases and 9 bases respectively, with 13 bases between them. Full variable domain (outside the CDR3, taken from reference TRBV5-4 and TRBJ2-1): ETGVTQSPTHLIKTRGQQVTLRCSSQSGHNTVSWYQQALGQGPQFIFQYYREEENGRGNFPPRFSGLQFPNYSSELNVNALELDDSALYLCASSLDLAAGEQFFGPGTRLTVL.

J is TRBJ2-1 and V is TRBV27; tentatively, D is TRBD2 (5 bases). CDR3 size: 14 residues. CDR1 and CDR2 from the germline V gene are MNHEY and SMNVEV (reference sequence). The ends were cut back, 2 bases at V and 4 bases at J, with 9 bases in the middle. In DNA, the CDR3 is TGTGCCAGCAGTTTACTAGCCGTTTACAATGAGCAGTTCTTC. It codes for CASSLLAVYNEQFF.

This clone occurred a few times. The rearrangement links TRBV5-4 to TRBJ2-3; 8 nucleotides line up with TRBD1. Germline loops: CDR1 SGHNT, CDR2 YYREEE (reference sequence). V lost 7 bases to trimming and J lost 5 bases; unmatched junction nucleotides: 12. The CDR3 loop spans 15 amino acids. The CDR3 nucleotides read TGTGCCAGCTCACAGGGGGGATCGTTGGGAGATACGCAGTATTTT. This codes for CASSQGGSLGDTQYF.

The rearrangement links TRBV2 to TRBJ2-7; a weak D match, TRBD1 (7 bases). Germline V CDR1 and CDR2: SNHLY, FYNNEI. The ends were cut back, 6 bases at V and 6 bases at J, with 21 bases in the middle. CDR3 size: 15 residues. In DNA form, the CDR3 reads TGTGCCAGCAGCTTACAGGGTGGAGGGGGCCTCGAGCAGTACTTC. Translating gives CASSLQGGGGLEQYF.

V gene TRBV13 combines with J gene TRBJ2-7, with TRBD2 as a possible D gene (6 bases). The V end lost 5 bases, the J end lost 3 bases, and 14 bases lay between the germline ends. Germline loops: CDR1 PRHDT, CDR2 FYEKMQ (reference sequence). This CDR3 region has 14 residues. CDR3: CASSEGTSHYEQYF. The CDR3 DNA reads as TGTGCCAGCAGCGAAGGGACTTCACACTACGAGCAGTACTTC.

The J gene is TRBJ2-1, the V gene TRBV6-4, with TRBD2 identical over 11 bases. Germline V gene lookup returns CDR1 MRHNA and CDR2 SNTAGT. CDR3 length: 15 residues. With V trimmed by 6 bases and J by 5 bases, 6 bases remained unmatched. CDR3 DNA sequence: TGTGCCAGCAGCCCCGGGACTAGCGGAAACAATGAGCAGTTCTTC. It encodes CASSPGTSGNNEQFF.

The chain employs TRBV9 and TRBJ2-1; 8 bases fit TRBD1. The length of the CDR3 is 16 residues. Germline V gene sequence: CDR1 SGDLS, CDR2 YYNGEE. Trimming cost V 3 bases and J 2 bases; bases outside gene matches: 7. The chain's CDR3 is CASSATGGTTYNEQFF. The CDR3 bases are TGTGCCAGCAGCGCCACAGGGGGTACGACCTACAATGAGCAGTTCTTC.

The chain uses TRBV7-8 and TRBJ1-4; tentatively, D is TRBD1 (5 bases). V shed 2 bases and J shed 0 bases, with 16 bases lying between them. The CDR3 length is 18 residues. Looked up from germline, CDR1 is SGHVS and CDR2 is FQNEAQ. The CDR3, as DNA: TGTGCCAGCAGCTTATGGGGGAGGGGCCGGACAACTAATGAAAAACTGTTTTTT. It encodes CASSLWGRGRTTNEKLFF.

V gene TRBV4-1 combines with J gene TRBJ2-7, with D perhaps matching TRBD1 (6 bases). The CDR3 extends over 15 amino acids. With 0 bases removed from V and 1 base from J, the gap between germline ends came to 10 bases. Germline V lookup: CDR1 MGHRA, CDR2 YSYEKL. Here the CDR3 reads CASSQDGGRSYEQYF. The CDR3 bases are TGCGCCAGCAGCCAAGATGGGGGCAGATCCTACGAGCAGTACTTC.

The rearrangement uses TRBV2 and TRBJ1-5; 9 nucleotides line up with TRBD1. J gave up 3 bases and V 5 bases, and 2 bases lay outside the gene matches. The CDR3 spans 14 residues. The germline V gene encodes CDR1 SNHLY and CDR2 FYNNEI. CDR3 sequence (DNA): TGTGCCAGCAGTCGGGACAGGGACAATCAGCCCCAGCATTTT. Translated, it gives CASSRDRDNQPQHF.

This chain links TRBV28 with TRBJ1-4; tentative D call: TRBD1 (5 bases). V gave up 5 bases and J gave up 4 bases, with 14 bases separating them. Germline values: CDR1 MDHEN, CDR2 SYDVKM. The CDR3 has 15 amino acids. CDR3 sequence: CASSPGDRFNEKLFF. The CDR3 bases are TGTGCCAGCAGTCCAGGAGACAGATTTAATGAAAAACTGTTTTTT.

The rearrangement uses TRBV4-1 and TRBJ2-2; possible D gene TRBD2, 6 bases. Germline CDR1 and CDR2: MGHRA and YSYEKL. The CDR3 sequence is 17 residues long. V was clipped by 0 bases and J by 1 base, with 12 bases between them. The CDR3 is CASSQEPLRGNTGELFF. The DNA of the CDR3 is TGCGCCAGCAGCCAAGAGCCTTTGCGGGGGAACACCGGGGAGCTGTTTTTT.

The gene calls are TRBV28 and TRBJ2-7; TRBD2 agrees at 11 bases. V gave up 6 bases and J gave up 1 base; unmatched junction bases: 8. The CDR3 has 16 residues. Germline CDR1 reads MDHEN; CDR2 reads SYDVKM. The CDR3 reads CASRESGTSGSYEQYF. Written as DNA, the CDR3 is TGTGCCAGCAGAGAATCCGGGACTAGCGGATCCTACGAGCAGTACTTC.

J is TRBJ2-5 and V is TRBV5-6; a weak D match, TRBD1 (5 bases). The V end was cut by 4 bases, the J end by 7 bases, with 14 bases between. The germline gives CDR1 SGHDT, CDR2 YYEEEE. The CDR3 totals 13 residues. The CDR3 region is CASSKGLTGTQYF. DNA for the CDR3: TGTGCCAGCAGCAAGGGGCTTACAGGGACCCAGTACTTC.

The rearrangement joins TRBV27 to TRBJ1-2, with 10 positions matching TRBD1. J was trimmed by 0 bases and V by 6 bases; bases with no gene match: 10. Germline CDR1 and CDR2: MNHEY and SMNVEV (reference sequence). The CDR3 consists of 17 residues. The CDR3 loop is CASSSRGTGAPNYGYTF. The CDR3 DNA sequence: TGTGCCAGCAGCAGTCGGGGGACAGGGGCCCCTAACTATGGCTACACCTTC.